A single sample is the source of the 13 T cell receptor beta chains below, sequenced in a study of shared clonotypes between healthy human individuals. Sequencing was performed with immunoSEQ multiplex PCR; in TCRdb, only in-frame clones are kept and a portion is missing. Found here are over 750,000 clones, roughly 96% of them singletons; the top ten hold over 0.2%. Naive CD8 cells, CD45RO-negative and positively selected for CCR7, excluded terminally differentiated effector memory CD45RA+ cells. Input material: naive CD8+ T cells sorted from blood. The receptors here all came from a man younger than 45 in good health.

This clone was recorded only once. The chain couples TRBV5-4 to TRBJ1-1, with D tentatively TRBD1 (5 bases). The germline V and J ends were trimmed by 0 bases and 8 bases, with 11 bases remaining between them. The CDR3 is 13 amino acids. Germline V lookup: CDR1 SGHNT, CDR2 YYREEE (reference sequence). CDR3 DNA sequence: TGTGCCAGCAGCTTGGAAGCTGGGGGAGAAGCTTTCTTT. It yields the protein CASSLEAGGEAFF.

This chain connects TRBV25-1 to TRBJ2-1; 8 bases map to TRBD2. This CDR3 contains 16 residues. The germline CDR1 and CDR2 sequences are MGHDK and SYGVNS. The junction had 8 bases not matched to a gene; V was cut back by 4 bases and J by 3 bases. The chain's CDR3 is CASSGTSRYHYNEQFF. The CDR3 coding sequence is TGTGCCAGCAGTGGGACTAGCCGATACCACTACAATGAGCAGTTCTTC. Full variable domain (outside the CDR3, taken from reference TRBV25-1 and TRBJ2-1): EADIYQTPRYLVIGTGKKITLECSQTMGHDKMYWYQQDPGMELHLIHYSYGVNSTEKGDLSSESTVSRIRTEHFPLTLESARPSHTSQYLCASSGTSRYHYNEQFFGPGTRLTVL.

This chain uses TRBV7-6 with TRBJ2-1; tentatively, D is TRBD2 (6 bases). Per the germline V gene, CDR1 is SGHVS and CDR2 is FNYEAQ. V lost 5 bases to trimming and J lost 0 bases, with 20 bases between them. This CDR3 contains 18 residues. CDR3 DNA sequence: TGTGCCAGCAGCGCCTACCCCCGGGACTCATACTCCTACAATGAGCAGTTCTTC. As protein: CASSAYPRDSYSYNEQFF.

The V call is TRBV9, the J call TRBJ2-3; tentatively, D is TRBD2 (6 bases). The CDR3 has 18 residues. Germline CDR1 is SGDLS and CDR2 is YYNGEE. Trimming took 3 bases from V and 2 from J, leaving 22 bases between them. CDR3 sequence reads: CASSEERTGGGITDTQYF. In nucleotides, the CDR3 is TGTGCCAGCAGCGAGGAGCGAACTGGGGGAGGAATCACAGATACGCAGTATTTT.

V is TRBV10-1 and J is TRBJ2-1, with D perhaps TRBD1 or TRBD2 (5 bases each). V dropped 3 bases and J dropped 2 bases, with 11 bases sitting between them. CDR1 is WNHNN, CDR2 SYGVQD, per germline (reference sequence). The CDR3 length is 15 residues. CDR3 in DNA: TGCGCCAGCAGTGACGGGGCTTCCGCCTACAATGAGCAGTTCTTC. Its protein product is CASSDGASAYNEQFF.

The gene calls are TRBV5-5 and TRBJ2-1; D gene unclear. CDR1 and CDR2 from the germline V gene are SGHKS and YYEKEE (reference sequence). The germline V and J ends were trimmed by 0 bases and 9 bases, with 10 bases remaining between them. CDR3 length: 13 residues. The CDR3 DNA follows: TGTGCCAGCAGCTTGGTGTTGGGCGGTGAGCAGTTCTTC. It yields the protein CASSLVLGGEQFF.

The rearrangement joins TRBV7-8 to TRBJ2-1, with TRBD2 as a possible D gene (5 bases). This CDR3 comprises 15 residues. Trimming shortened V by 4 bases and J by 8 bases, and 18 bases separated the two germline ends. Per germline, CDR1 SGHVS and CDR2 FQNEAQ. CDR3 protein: CASSSPQAENYEQFF. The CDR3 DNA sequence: TGTGCCAGCAGCTCCCCTCAAGCGGAAAATTATGAGCAGTTCTTC.

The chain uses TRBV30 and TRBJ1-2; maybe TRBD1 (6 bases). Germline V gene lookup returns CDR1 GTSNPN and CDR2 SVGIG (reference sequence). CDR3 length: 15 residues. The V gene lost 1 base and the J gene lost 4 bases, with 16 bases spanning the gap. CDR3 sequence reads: CAWSDHGGSFYGYTF. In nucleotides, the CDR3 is TGTGCCTGGAGTGACCACGGGGGCTCCTTCTATGGCTACACCTTC. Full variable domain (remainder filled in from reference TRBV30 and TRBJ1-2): SQTIHQWPATLVQPVGSPLSLECTVEGTSNPNLYWYRQAAGRGLQLLFYSVGIGQISSEVPQNLSASRPQDRQFILSSKKLLLSDSGFYLCAWSDHGGSFYGYTFGSGTRLTVV.

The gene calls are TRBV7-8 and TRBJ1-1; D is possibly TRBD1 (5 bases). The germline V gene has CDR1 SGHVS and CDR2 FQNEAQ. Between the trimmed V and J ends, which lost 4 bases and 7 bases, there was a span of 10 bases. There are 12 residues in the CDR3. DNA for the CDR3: TGTGCCAGCAGCTACGGGGGGATTGAAGCTTTCTTT. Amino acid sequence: CASSYGGIEAFF.

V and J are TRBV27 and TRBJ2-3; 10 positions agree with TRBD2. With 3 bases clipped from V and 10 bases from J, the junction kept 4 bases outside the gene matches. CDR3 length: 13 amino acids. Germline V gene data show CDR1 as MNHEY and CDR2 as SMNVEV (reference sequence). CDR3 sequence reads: CASSFRSGRPQYF. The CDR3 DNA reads TGTGCCAGCAGTTTTCGTAGCGGGAGGCCGCAGTATTTT.

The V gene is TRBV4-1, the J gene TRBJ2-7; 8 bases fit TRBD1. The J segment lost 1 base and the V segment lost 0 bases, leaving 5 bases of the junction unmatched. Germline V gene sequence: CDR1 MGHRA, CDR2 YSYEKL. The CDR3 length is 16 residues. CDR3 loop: CASSQEQQGASYEQYF. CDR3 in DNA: TGCGCCAGCAGCCAAGAACAGCAGGGGGCATCCTACGAGCAGTACTTC.

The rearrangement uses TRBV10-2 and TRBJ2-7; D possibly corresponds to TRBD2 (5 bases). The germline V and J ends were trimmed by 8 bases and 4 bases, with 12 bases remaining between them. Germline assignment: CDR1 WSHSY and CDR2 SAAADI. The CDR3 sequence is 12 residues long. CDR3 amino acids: CASEAGGYEQYF. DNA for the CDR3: TGCGCCAGCGAGGCGGGCGGGTACGAGCAGTACTTC.

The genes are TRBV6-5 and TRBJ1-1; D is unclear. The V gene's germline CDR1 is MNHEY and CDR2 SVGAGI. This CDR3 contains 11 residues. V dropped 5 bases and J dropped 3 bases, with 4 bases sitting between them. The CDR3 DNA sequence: TGTGCCAGCAGTCGATACACTGAAGCTTTCTTT. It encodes CASSRYTEAFF.